The clone carrying this TCR beta chain came up a few times. Sorting of CD4+ and CD8+ T cells was performed on PBMCs. RNA was extracted and reverse transcribed into cDNA as the sequencing template. Assay used: immunoSEQ multiplex PCR; TCRdb lists only in-frame clones, some missing. Seen here are 150,000 to 200,000 clones, 50% to 60% observed once, and the top ten hold roughly 15%. The sample is drawn from a study of CD8+ T cells in alopecia areata. Looking at the study overall: Treatment comprised oral tofacitinib, 5 to 10 mg twice daily, in treated patients. The study gave tofacitinib for 6 to 18 months, then 6 months off drug.

CDR1 and CDR2 (germline): SQVTM, ANQGSEA. Trimming left V 5 bases short and J 5 bases short, with 9 bases between. The CDR3 loop spans 11 amino acids. The clonotype was recovered from a human donor with alopecia areata. The sample consisted of CD4+ T cells sorted from blood, taken at week 0. The chain is built from TRBV29-1 and TRBJ2-5; D not resolved. In nucleotides, the CDR3 is TGCAGCGTTCAACCGGGTGAGACCCAGTACTTC. It codes for CSVQPGETQYF.